This TCR beta chain was sequenced for a study of metastatic and nonmetastatic thyroid tumors. Study overall: Blood and tumor or nodule tissue repertoires from malignant and benign thyroid patients were compared.

This clone was seen a handful of times. Original processing methods: CDR3 differences across clinicopathological groups were used to build a distant-metastasis classifier for papillary thyroid cancer. MiXCR reprocessed the PCR reads for TCRdb. None of the V and J calls come from the authors' own analysis; TCRdb made them. The sample has roughly 8,000 clones; about 26% are singletons. Germline CDR1 is MNHNS and CDR2 is SASEGT. Trimming removed 8 bases at V and 0 bases at J, with 11 bases between. The CDR3 covers 15 residues. Patients underwent thyroid surgery, and none had received any treatment before it.

Specimen: adjacent normal tissue. The TCR originated in a female donor with papillary thyroid cancer or a benign thyroid nodule (not recorded which). Some clones in this sample may be carry-over from other donors' samples. The chain carries TRBV6-1 and TRBJ1-6; D ambiguous. For the CDR3, the DNA is TGTGCCAGCTCCCTGTTAGGCTCCTATAATTCACCCCTCCACTTT. Translating it yields CASSLLGSYNSPLHF.